The sequence of this T cell receptor beta chain was determined in a study of sequential checkpoint blockade in melanoma. The length of the CDR3 is 18 residues. Germline V gene sequence: CDR1 LGHNT, CDR2 FRNRAP. V shed 3 bases, J shed 4 bases, and the junction held 12 bases outside the gene matches. Produced via immunoSEQ multiplex PCR; TCRdb's table is partial and in-frame only. The table shows more than 20,000 clones, with roughly 78% occurring only once. Documented treatment: randomized to nivolumab then ipilimumab (arm A) or the reverse (arm B). The rearrangement uses TRBV12-5 and TRBJ2-3, with 11 bases identical to TRBD2. The receptor was isolated from a human donor with melanoma. The sample in question was CD8+ T cells sorted from blood (inferred from file names), obtained from a patient given nivolumab and ipilimumab in sequence. The CDR3, as DNA: TGTGCTAGTGGTTTCGGTGCGATAGCGGGAGGGCCCTCAGATACGCAGTATTTT. Translating gives CASGFGAIAGGPSDTQYF.